The 27 T cell receptor beta chains below come from one sample, sequenced in a study of T cells and copy number aberrations in small-cell lung cancer. Profiled with immunoSEQ multiplex PCR; TCRdb holds only in-frame clones, not every one. The sample shows fewer than 8,500 clones, roughly four fifths of them seen only once. The sample comprised normal tissue next to the tumor. These receptors were taken from a woman between 70 and 85 years old with small cell lung cancer. Some clones in this sample may be carry-over from other donors' samples.

This chain links TRBV7-2 with TRBJ2-5; D remains unclear. This CDR3 spans 14 amino acids. The germline CDR1 and CDR2 sequences are SGHTA and FQGNSA. The V end lost 1 base, the J end lost 5 bases, and 11 bases lay between the germline ends. CDR3 amino acids: CASSLESRAETQYF. The CDR3 DNA is TGTGCCAGCAGCTTAGAGTCGCGAGCCGAGACCCAGTACTTC.

The gene calls are TRBV30 and TRBJ2-7; D perhaps matches TRBD1 (5 bases). CDR1 GTSNPN and CDR2 SVGIG come from the germline V gene (reference sequence). The CDR3 totals 12 residues. V was clipped by 4 bases and J by 6 bases, with 13 bases between them. In nucleotides, the CDR3 is TGTGCCTGGACCCGACAGAGAGGCGAGCAGTACTTC. Amino acids: CAWTRQRGEQYF.

The chain has TRBV30 and TRBJ2-3; 8 nucleotides line up with TRBD2. The CDR3 covers 14 residues. From germline, CDR1 is GTSNPN and CDR2 SVGIG (reference sequence). V was clipped by 4 bases and J by 4 bases; unmatched bases: 7. The chain's CDR3 is CAWTRGGLADTQYF. The CDR3 bases are TGTGCCTGGACCCGGGGGGGTTTAGCAGATACGCAGTATTTT.

The chain has TRBV15 and TRBJ2-7, with 9 bases matching TRBD1. V dropped 4 bases and J dropped 7; count of bases not matched to a gene: 8. The CDR3 is 14 residues long. The V gene's germline CDR1 is LNHNV and CDR2 YYDKDF (reference sequence). The DNA of the CDR3 is TGTGCCACCAGCACTTACAGGGGGCGATCGGAGCAGTACTTC. Translating gives CATSTYRGRSEQYF. The full variable domain, with the rest looked up from reference TRBV15 and TRBJ2-7, is DAMVIQNPRYQVTQFGKPVTLSCSQTLNHNVMYWYQQKSSQAPKLLFHYYDKDFNNEADTPDNFQSRRPNTSFCFLDIRSPGLGDTAMYLCATSTYRGRSEQYFGPGTRLTVT.

The chain links TRBV19 to TRBJ2-1; the D gene could be TRBD1 or TRBD2 (5 bases each). Germline values: CDR1 LNHDA, CDR2 SQIVND (reference sequence). CDR3 length equals 13 residues. V gave up 7 bases and J gave up 3 bases, with 10 bases separating them. The CDR3 loop reads CASTRDVYNEQFF. The DNA of the CDR3 is TGTGCCAGTACTAGGGACGTCTACAATGAGCAGTTCTTC.

This chain joins TRBV7-2 and TRBJ2-2; D gene ambiguous. V was shortened by 5 bases and J by 2 bases, with 9 bases between the two germline ends. The CDR3 length is 14 residues. Germline loops: CDR1 SGHTA, CDR2 FQGNSA. The CDR3 bases are TGTGCCAGCAGCCCACTACAAAACACCGGGGAGCTGTTTTTT. Amino acids: CASSPLQNTGELFF.

The chain carries TRBV2 and TRBJ2-7; D is uncertain. Germline-derived CDR1 and CDR2 are SNHLY and FYNNEI. The CDR3 consists of 12 residues. The ends were cut back, 6 bases at V and 8 bases at J, with 14 bases in the middle. CDR3 in amino acids: CASRTLGYKQYF. As DNA, the CDR3 is TGTGCCAGCAGGACCCTCGGTTATAAGCAGTACTTC.

This clone was observed a handful of times. The chain carries TRBV5-1 and TRBJ2-3, with D perhaps given as TRBD1 or TRBD2 (5 bases each). Trimming took 2 bases from V and 5 from J, leaving 15 bases between them. This CDR3 is built from 15 residues. Germline V lookup: CDR1 SGHRS, CDR2 YFSETQ. The CDR3 DNA sequence: TGCGCCAGCAGCTTTTACGGGACCCGGGGAGATACGCAGTATTTT. Protein product: CASSFYGTRGDTQYF.

This chain uses TRBV6-1 with TRBJ2-3; 7 bases fit TRBD1. V shed 9 bases and J 0 bases; nucleotides not matched to a gene: 9. The V gene's germline CDR1 is MNHNS and CDR2 SASEGT. The CDR3 spans 15 residues. The CDR3 DNA follows: TGTGCCAGTATCCATCGACAGGGAAGCACAGATACGCAGTATTTT. Translated: CASIHRQGSTDTQYF.

The J gene is TRBJ2-5, the V gene TRBV6-6; 9 bases fit TRBD1. The trim removed 6 bases at V and 5 bases at J, leaving 10 bases unmatched. CDR1 and CDR2 from the germline V gene are MNHNY and SVGAGI (reference sequence). The CDR3 sequence is 15 residues long. As DNA, the CDR3 is TGTGCCAGCAGACGCCCGGGACAGGGAGGCGAGACCCAGTACTTC. Its protein is CASRRPGQGGETQYF.

In DNA, the CDR3 is TGTGCCAGCAGTGTCACTTATGGCGGGGAGCTGTTTTTT. It encodes CASSVTYGGELFF. The V and J genes are TRBV27 and TRBJ2-2, with no clear D. CDR1 MNHEY and CDR2 SMNVEV come from the germline V gene (reference sequence). The CDR3 is made up of 13 amino acids. V shed 5 bases and J shed 7 bases, with 11 bases lying between them.

This chain connects TRBV7-2 to TRBJ2-1, with D possibly being TRBD1 (6 bases). This CDR3 is 11 amino acids long. V was pared by 5 bases and J by 12 bases, with 11 bases between. CDR1 and CDR2 from the germline V gene are SGHTA and FQGNSA. The CDR3 DNA sequence: TGTGCCAGCAGCCCGACAGGCGGGCAGTTCTTC. Its translation: CASSPTGGQFF. Looking up the rest from reference TRBV7-2 and TRBJ2-1 gives the full variable domain: GAGVSQSPSNKVTEKGKDVELRCDPISGHTALYWYRQSLGQGLEFLIYFQGNSAPDKSGLPSDRFSAERTGGSVSTLTIQRTQQEDSAVYLCASSPTGGQFFGPGTRLTVL.

The CDR3 DNA sequence: TGTGCCAGCTCATCACAGGGGGCGAGTGGGATGAATGAGCAGTTCTTC. Its protein is CASSSQGASGMNEQFF. The rearrangement uses TRBV18 and TRBJ2-1, with 9 bases that match TRBD1. The CDR3 has 16 residues. V dropped 5 bases and J dropped 7; count of bases not matched to a gene: 12. Germline lookup yields CDR1 KGHSH and CDR2 LQKENI.

This chain links TRBV7-6 with TRBJ2-7; D may be TRBD2 (6 bases). CDR1 and CDR2 (germline): SGHVS, FNYEAQ. This CDR3 has 14 residues. The V and J ends lost 3 bases and 0 bases respectively, with 9 bases between them. The CDR3 DNA is TGTGCCAGCAGCTTTGGAGGGAGCTCCTACGAGCAGTACTTC. The encoded protein is CASSFGGSSYEQYF.

The chain carries TRBV6-1 and TRBJ1-4, with D possibly TRBD1 on 5 matching bases. The germline V gene encodes CDR1 MNHNS and CDR2 SASEGT. Trimming stripped 1 base from V and 10 bases from J, with 19 bases between. CDR3 length equals 16 residues. DNA of the CDR3: TGTGCCAGCAGTGAAGGGGGGAAGTTAGTTAGTGCAAAACTGTTTTTT. Its protein product is CASSEGGKLVSAKLFF.

The chain uses TRBV15 and TRBJ2-5; D remains ambiguous. The germline gives CDR1 LNHNV, CDR2 YYDKDF (reference sequence). Trimming removed 4 bases at V and 11 bases at J, with 14 bases between. This CDR3 is built from 12 residues. CDR3 amino acids: CATSKDNAGQYF. In DNA, the CDR3 is TGTGCCACCAGCAAAGATAATGCCGGTCAGTACTTC.

Regarding this clone: One end of the junction varies from germline; a read error may be responsible. The V and J genes are TRBV19 and TRBJ1-5; D not resolved. The germline V gene has CDR1 LNHDA and CDR2 SQIVND (reference sequence). The CDR3 totals 14 residues. Here the CDR3 reads CVSRKTGPYQPQHF. The CDR3 bases are TGTGTCAGTAGAAAGACTGGGCCCTATCAGCCCCAGCATTTT.

The chain has TRBV6-1 and TRBJ1-2; tentative D call: TRBD1 (6 bases). The CDR3 consists of 15 residues. Germline CDR1 MNHNS, CDR2 SASEGT. Trimming stripped 4 bases from V and 7 bases from J, with 19 bases between. The DNA for the CDR3 is TGTGCCAGCAGTGCAACGGGACACCCATCTGCTGGCTACACCTTC. As protein: CASSATGHPSAGYTF.

The rearrangement links TRBV7-2 to TRBJ2-2; perhaps TRBD1 as D (6 bases). Germline loops: CDR1 SGHTA, CDR2 FQGNSA. Between the trimmed V and J ends, which lost 1 base and 5 bases, there was a span of 8 bases. The CDR3 is made up of 14 amino acids. The CDR3 nucleotides read TGTGCCAGCAGCTTAGGAACAGGGACCGGGGAGCTGTTTTTT. This sequence encodes CASSLGTGTGELFF.

This clone was detected only a few times. The rearrangement joins TRBV6-1 to TRBJ1-5; TRBD1 matches at 7 bases. The J segment lost 0 bases and the V segment lost 6 bases, leaving 5 bases of the junction unmatched. This CDR3 spans 15 amino acids. Germline V gene data show CDR1 as MNHNS and CDR2 as SASEGT. DNA for the CDR3: TGTGCCAGCAGAAGGGGACAGCATAGCAATCAGCCCCAGCATTTT. Protein sequence: CASRRGQHSNQPQHF.

The chain couples TRBV11-2 to TRBJ2-7; 9 nucleotides line up with TRBD2. V shed 0 bases, J shed 2 bases, and the junction held 5 bases outside the gene matches. The CDR3 totals 16 residues. Germline CDR1 reads SGHAT; CDR2 reads FQNNGV. CDR3 DNA sequence: TGTGCCAGCAGCTTAGACCGTAGCGGGAGCCCCTACGAGCAGTACTTC. Encoded protein: CASSLDRSGSPYEQYF.

The J gene is TRBJ2-3, the V gene TRBV15; no firm D call. Germline V gene data show CDR1 as LNHNV and CDR2 as YYDKDF (reference sequence). The CDR3 consists of 14 residues. Trimming pared 9 bases from V and 0 bases from J, leaving 13 bases between. CDR3 sequence reads: CATLDGPSTDTQYF. The CDR3 region has the DNA TGTGCCACTCTGGACGGACCTAGCACAGATACGCAGTATTTT.

CDR3 in DNA: TGTGCCAGCAGTCAGGGACTAGACAATGAGCAGTTCTTC. Translated, it gives CASSQGLDNEQFF. The chain uses TRBV2 and TRBJ2-1, with 8 nucleotides matching TRBD2. Germline CDR1 SNHLY, CDR2 FYNNEI. J was trimmed by 5 bases and V by 5 bases; bases with no gene match: 2. CDR3 length: 13 amino acids.

A single count supports this clone. The chain links TRBV19 to TRBJ1-1; D unresolved. The CDR3 totals 13 residues. CDR1 and CDR2 from the germline V gene are LNHDA and SQIVND (reference sequence). V was shortened by 3 bases and J by 0 bases, with 5 bases between the two germline ends. The CDR3 bases are TGTGCCAGTAGTATGGACGTGAACACTGAAGCTTTCTTT. It codes for CASSMDVNTEAFF.

The genes are TRBV4-3 and TRBJ2-5; tentative D call: TRBD1 (7 bases). Trimming took off 3 bases at V and 5 bases at J, with 13 bases between the two ends. The length of the CDR3 is 14 residues. CDR1 is LGHNA, CDR2 YSLEER, per germline. This chain's CDR3 is CASSQEGAGETQYF. CDR3 DNA: TGCGCCAGCAGCCAGGAGGGGGCGGGGGAGACCCAGTACTTC.

The chain joins TRBV7-8 to TRBJ2-1; 9 bases line up with TRBD2. Germline values: CDR1 SGHVS, CDR2 FQNEAQ. Trimming removed 5 bases from V and 5 bases from J; junction bases left unmatched: 7. The length of the CDR3 is 15 residues. The CDR3 nucleotides are TGTGCCAGCAGCCCGCGGGGACTAGCAGACAATGAGCAGTTCTTC. Its protein product is CASSPRGLADNEQFF.

This chain links TRBV5-1 with TRBJ2-7; D possibly corresponds to TRBD1 (6 bases). The CDR3 is 14 amino acids. Germline CDR1 reads SGHRS; CDR2 reads YFSETQ. V lost 4 bases to trimming and J lost 5 bases, with 16 bases between them. The CDR3 loop reads CASSLTGRLDEQYF. The CDR3, as DNA: TGCGCCAGCAGCCTGACAGGTCGGTTGGACGAGCAGTACTTC. Full variable domain (outside the CDR3, taken from reference TRBV5-1 and TRBJ2-7): KAGVTQTPRYLIKTRGQQVTLSCSPISGHRSVSWYQQTPGQGLQFLFEYFSETQRNKGNFPGRFSGRQFSNSRSEMNVSTLELGDSALYLCASSLTGRLDEQYFGPGTRLTVT.